The 13 T cell receptor beta chains reported below all come from one sample, sequenced in a study of T cells in narcolepsy. Sequencing was performed with immunoSEQ multiplex PCR; in TCRdb, only in-frame clones are kept and a portion is missing. The sample yields approximately 30,000 clones, 70% to 80% seen once. Sequenced sample: CD45RA- memory CD4+ T cells from PBMCs. The receptors come from a human donor with narcolepsy.

This clone occurred once. The chain has TRBV7-2 and TRBJ1-2; 9 bases align to TRBD1. CDR1 is SGHTA, CDR2 FQGNSA, per germline. V was pared by 4 bases and J by 8 bases, with 14 bases of the junction left unmatched. The CDR3 has 16 amino acids. Here the CDR3 reads CASSYIPGTGQGGYTF. CDR3 nucleotides: TGTGCCAGCAGCTATATCCCCGGGACAGGGCAGGGAGGCTACACCTTC.

In nucleotides, the CDR3 is TGCGCCAGCAGCTTGGTCGAAGGGCTTGGGGGGTCCGGCTACACCTTC. It is translated as CASSLVEGLGGSGYTF. This sequence joins TRBV5-1 and TRBJ1-2; a weak D match, TRBD1 (5 bases). V was pared by 0 bases and J by 8 bases, with 20 bases between. CDR1 and CDR2 from the germline V gene are SGHRS and YFSETQ. The CDR3 covers 16 residues.

A few counts support this clone. The V call is TRBV12-5, the J call TRBJ2-7; D possibly corresponds to TRBD2 (6 bases). V lost 1 base and J lost 7, with 8 bases in between. The CDR3 consists of 12 residues. Germline V CDR1 and CDR2: LGHNT, FRNRAP. The CDR3, as DNA: TGTGCTAGTGGTTTGGACGGGGGAGAGCAGTACTTC. Translating it yields CASGLDGGEQYF.

The V and J genes are TRBV7-9 and TRBJ2-2, with 8 bases identical to TRBD1. V lost 6 bases to trimming and J lost 1 base; unmatched junction nucleotides: 7. The CDR3 is 16 residues long. Germline values: CDR1 SEHNR, CDR2 FQNEAQ (reference sequence). The CDR3 loop reads CASSQGARGNTGELFF. CDR3 in DNA: TGTGCCAGCAGTCAGGGGGCTCGAGGGAACACCGGGGAGCTGTTTTTT.

The genes are TRBV7-9 and TRBJ1-2; the match to TRBD1 covers 10 bases. This CDR3 region has 14 residues. CDR1 is SEHNR and CDR2 is FQNEAQ in the germline V gene (reference sequence). J lost 6 bases, V lost 5 bases, and 6 bases had no gene match. The CDR3 here is CASSRRTGGDGYTF. The CDR3 nucleotides are TGTGCCAGCAGCCGCAGGACAGGGGGGGATGGCTACACCTTC.

This rearrangement joins TRBV10-1 to TRBJ2-5, with 7 positions matching TRBD2. CDR3 length: 15 amino acids. V was pared by 0 bases and J by 6 bases, with 7 bases of the junction left unmatched. From germline, CDR1 is WNHNN and CDR2 SYGVQD (reference sequence). CDR3 in DNA: TGCGCCAGCAGTGAGTCTGGCGGGGGTGCGAAGACCCAGTACTTC. The encoded protein is CASSESGGGAKTQYF.

The chain couples TRBV7-2 to TRBJ2-7; D assignment may be TRBD1 or TRBD2 (6 bases each). The CDR3 has 14 residues. Looked up from germline, CDR1 is SGHTA and CDR2 is FQGNSA. Trimming cost V 4 bases and J 3 bases, with 13 bases left between them. The CDR3 protein is CASSSPGGYYEQYF. Written as DNA, the CDR3 is TGTGCCAGCAGCTCCCCCGGGGGCTACTACGAGCAGTACTTC.

The rearrangement links TRBV12-5 to TRBJ1-3, with no clear D. Deletions cut 0 bases from V and 0 bases from J, with 15 bases between. The V gene's germline CDR1 is LGHNT and CDR2 FRNRAP. This CDR3 region has 18 residues. The CDR3 spells CASGLVIRTLVSGNTIYF. For the CDR3, the DNA is TGTGCTAGTGGTTTGGTTATCCGGACTCTCGTCTCTGGAAACACCATATATTTT.

The chain couples TRBV19 to TRBJ2-3, with D hard to call. V was pared by 1 base and J by 1 base, with 9 bases between. Germline values: CDR1 LNHDA, CDR2 SQIVND (reference sequence). The CDR3 sequence is 15 residues long. The chain's CDR3 is CASSIVTFGTDTQYF. CDR3 sequence (DNA): TGTGCCAGTAGTATAGTTACATTCGGCACAGATACGCAGTATTTT. Filled out from reference TRBV19 and TRBJ2-3, the complete variable domain reads DGGITQSPKYLFRKEGQNVTLSCEQNLNHDAMYWYRQDPGQGLRLIYYSQIVNDFQKGDIAEGYSVSREKKESFPLTVTSAQKNPTAFYLCASSIVTFGTDTQYFGPGTRLTVL.

This clone was seen only a few times. The V call is TRBV19, the J call TRBJ1-1, with TRBD1 matching over 12 bases. In germline, CDR1 is LNHDA, CDR2 SQIVND (reference sequence). The CDR3 is 17 amino acids. V was pared by 6 bases and J by 3 bases, with 11 bases of the junction left unmatched. The CDR3 loop is CASSLLGTGGTDTEAFF. Here the CDR3 DNA reads TGTGCCAGTAGCCTGCTCGGGACAGGGGGCACGGACACTGAAGCTTTCTTT.

V gene TRBV5-1 combines with J gene TRBJ1-2; D unclear. This CDR3 has 14 amino acids. The germline gives CDR1 SGHRS, CDR2 YFSETQ. V lost 0 bases to trimming and J lost 7 bases, with 13 bases between them. CDR3 coding DNA: TGCGCCAGCAGCTTGGAGGGTGATTTGGGTGGCTACACCTTC. Translating it yields CASSLEGDLGGYTF.

The V gene is TRBV5-1, the J gene TRBJ1-1; 8 bases line up with TRBD1. V gave up 0 bases and J gave up 5 bases; unmatched junction bases: 9. This CDR3 has 16 residues. CDR1 and CDR2 (germline): SGHRS, YFSETQ. The DNA of the CDR3 is TGCGCCAGCAGCTTGGGAACAGGGGGAAGAAGTACTGAAGCTTTCTTT. It specifies CASSLGTGGRSTEAFF.

This clone came up a few times. The chain employs TRBV30 and TRBJ1-6, with no clear D. The length of the CDR3 is 12 residues. Trimming pared 0 bases from V and 6 bases from J, leaving 3 bases between. The germline CDR1 and CDR2 sequences are GTSNPN and SVGIG (reference sequence). The CDR3 nucleotides read TGTGCCTGGAGTGTCCCTAATTCACCCCTCCACTTT. Its translation is CAWSVPNSPLHF. The full variable domain, completed using reference TRBV30 and TRBJ1-6, is SQTIHQWPATLVQPVGSPLSLECTVEGTSNPNLYWYRQAAGRGLQLLFYSVGIGQISSEVPQNLSASRPQDRQFILSSKKLLLSDSGFYLCAWSVPNSPLHFGNGTRLTVT.